The 31 T cell receptor beta chains in this list originate from one sample, sequenced in a study of cytomegalovirus exposure and HLA in healthy donors (dated 2017 in TCRdb). The library relied on the immunoSEQ multiplex PCR assay. A mixture of 60 forward primers for TCR Vbeta segments and 13 reverse primers for TCR Jbeta segments was used in the multiplex PCR. Imported from immuneACCESS, the table was reduced by TCRdb to in-frame sequences with V and J called. These copies leave out some clones; in studies compared against another copy, an unresolved V gene accounts for under half, and the cause of the remainder is not known. Recorded for this sample are under 110,000 clones; roughly 70% of them occurred a single time. The top ten clonotypes cover roughly 3% of the sample. Sequencing was carried out using PBMCs. These receptors were taken from a male donor in good health and CMV-seropositive.

The chain couples TRBV7-3 to TRBJ2-5, with TRBD2 matching 8 bases. Germline-derived CDR1 and CDR2 are SGHTA and FQGTGA. The CDR3 consists of 16 residues. J was trimmed by 5 bases and V by 4 bases; bases with no gene match: 12. Here the CDR3 reads CASSSGLALTGETQYF. The CDR3 DNA is TGTGCCAGCAGCTCTGGACTAGCCCTGACGGGGGAGACCCAGTACTTC.

A single count supports this clone. The V call is TRBV28, the J call TRBJ2-6; 7 nucleotides line up with TRBD1. The J segment lost 0 bases and the V segment lost 6 bases, leaving 2 bases of the junction unmatched. CDR3 length equals 15 residues. Looked up from germline, CDR1 is MDHEN and CDR2 is SYDVKM. Written as DNA, the CDR3 is TGTGCCAGCAGCCCAGGGGGCTCTGGGGCCAACGTCCTGACTTTC. Protein product: CASSPGGSGANVLTF.

The chain combines TRBV27 with TRBJ2-7; weak D call: TRBD1 (5 bases). Trimming took 6 bases from V and 0 from J, leaving 12 bases between them. The CDR3 spans 14 residues. Germline CDR1 reads MNHEY; CDR2 reads SMNVEV (reference sequence). CDR3 DNA: TGTGCCAGCAGCCCAAAGACAGCCTCCTACGAGCAGTACTTC. This translates into CASSPKTASYEQYF.

The V and J genes are TRBV6-5 and TRBJ2-7; TRBD1 might be the D (5 bases). This CDR3 is 13 amino acids long. Germline V CDR1 and CDR2: MNHEY, SVGAGI. V lost 8 bases and J lost 0, with 11 bases in between. Here the CDR3 reads CASGARDSYEQYF. In DNA, the CDR3 is TGTGCCAGCGGGGCGCGAGACTCCTACGAGCAGTACTTC.

The chain joins TRBV5-6 to TRBJ2-1, with a possible D match to TRBD2 (5 bases). The germline gives CDR1 SGHDT, CDR2 YYEEEE. The V gene lost 0 bases and the J gene lost 0 bases, with 10 bases spanning the gap. This CDR3 spans 16 amino acids. The CDR3 sequence is CASSLELAASYNEQFF. CDR3 bases: TGTGCCAGCAGCTTGGAGCTAGCAGCCTCCTACAATGAGCAGTTCTTC.

In this sample, this clone turned up a few times. This chain links TRBV25-1 with TRBJ2-5; TRBD2 aligns across 8 bases. Germline V gives CDR1 MGHDK, CDR2 SYGVNS. The CDR3 is 13 residues long. J lost 2 bases, V lost 7 bases, and 3 bases had no gene match. CDR3 sequence: CASMGTRQETQYF. DNA of the CDR3: TGTGCCAGCATGGGGACTAGGCAAGAGACCCAGTACTTC.

This clone was seen only once. CDR3 bases: TGTGCCACTCGGACAGGGCCTGGCTACACCTTC. Protein sequence: CATRTGPGYTF. The chain recombines TRBV6-5 with TRBJ1-2; 8 positions match TRBD1. Germline CDR1 reads MNHEY; CDR2 reads SVGAGI. CDR3 length: 11 residues. V lost 10 bases to trimming and J lost 7 bases; unmatched junction nucleotides: 5.

This clone came up a few times. The V call is TRBV28, the J call TRBJ2-5; 7 bases agree with TRBD2. The CDR3 sequence is 12 residues long. Unmatched junction bases numbered 7, after V lost 6 bases and J lost 9 bases. CDR1 is MDHEN, CDR2 SYDVKM, per germline. CDR3 coding DNA: TGTGCCAGCAGGCAGAGCGGGGAGGCCCAGTACTTC. Encoded protein: CASRQSGEAQYF. Full variable domain (missing parts from reference TRBV28 and TRBJ2-5): DVKVTQSSRYLVKRTGEKVFLECVQDMDHENMFWYRQDPGLGLRLIYFSYDVKMKEKGDIPEGYSVSREKKERFSLILESASTNQTSMYLCASRQSGEAQYFGPGTRLLVL.

This rearrangement joins TRBV5-4 to TRBJ2-7; 13 positions agree with TRBD2. Per germline, CDR1 SGHNT and CDR2 YYREEE (reference sequence). The CDR3 has 15 residues. The junction had 4 bases not matched to a gene; V was cut back by 5 bases and J by 2 bases. CDR3 amino acids: CASRPGTSGTYEQYF. The CDR3 coding sequence is TGTGCCAGCAGACCCGGGACTAGCGGGACCTACGAGCAGTACTTC.

The chain joins TRBV11-2 to TRBJ1-1; D is uncertain. Trimming took off 1 base at V and 1 base at J, with 4 bases between the two ends. Germline V lookup: CDR1 SGHAT, CDR2 FQNNGV. CDR3 size: 13 residues. In DNA form, the CDR3 reads TGTGCCAGCAGCTTAGTATCGAACACTGAAGCTTTCTTT. The encoded protein is CASSLVSNTEAFF. Together with reference TRBV11-2 and TRBJ1-1, the CDR3 gives the full variable domain: EAGVAQSPRYKIIEKRQSVAFWCNPISGHATLYWYQQILGQGPKLLIQFQNNGVVDDSQLPKDRFSAERLKGVDSTLKIQPAKLEDSAVYLCASSLVSNTEAFFGQGTRLTVV.

V is TRBV2 and J is TRBJ1-4; the D is unclear. The germline V gene encodes CDR1 SNHLY and CDR2 FYNNEI. V shed 2 bases and J shed 4 bases, with 8 bases lying between them. The CDR3 has 14 residues. CDR3 protein: CASSETVSNEKLFF. The CDR3 coding sequence is TGTGCCAGCAGTGAAACAGTTAGTAATGAAAAACTGTTTTTT. Full variable domain (missing parts from reference TRBV2 and TRBJ1-4): EPEVTQTPSHQVTQMGQEVILRCVPISNHLYFYWYRQILGQKVEFLVSFYNNEISEKSEIFDDQFSVERPDGSNFTLKIRSTKLEDSAMYFCASSETVSNEKLFFGSGTQLSVL.

The chain uses TRBV7-2 and TRBJ2-3, with D possibly matching TRBD2 (7 bases). The germline V gene has CDR1 SGHTA and CDR2 FQGNSA. With 2 bases removed from V and 6 bases from J, the gap between germline ends came to 12 bases. The CDR3 has 14 amino acids. For the CDR3, the DNA is TGTGCCAGCAGCTTACGGGGGGCGAGGGATACGCAGTATTTT. Translation: CASSLRGARDTQYF. The full variable domain, completed using reference TRBV7-2 and TRBJ2-3, is GAGVSQSPSNKVTEKGKDVELRCDPISGHTALYWYRQSLGQGLEFLIYFQGNSAPDKSGLPSDRFSAERTGGSVSTLTIQRTQQEDSAVYLCASSLRGARDTQYFGPGTRLTVL.

V and J are TRBV9 and TRBJ2-7; 7 positions match TRBD2. Per the germline V gene, CDR1 is SGDLS and CDR2 is YYNGEE. The CDR3 has 15 residues. The V segment lost 2 bases and the J segment 3 bases; nucleotides outside the gene matches: 8. The CDR3 DNA reads as TGTGCCAGCAGCGTTGGCTACGGGAGGTTCTACGAGCAGTACTTC. It is translated as CASSVGYGRFYEQYF.

The chain combines TRBV6-5 with TRBJ2-5; D call uncertain. CDR1 and CDR2 (germline): MNHEY, SVGAGI. The ends were cut back, 7 bases at V and 2 bases at J, with 11 bases in the middle. The CDR3 loop spans 13 amino acids. Here the CDR3 reads CASTAPGQETQYF. The CDR3 DNA sequence: TGTGCCAGCACCGCCCCCGGGCAAGAGACCCAGTACTTC.

DNA of the CDR3: TGTGCCAGCAGCTTAGAAGGCAGGGCGCACGAGCAGTACTTC. Encoded protein: CASSLEGRAHEQYF. The rearrangement links TRBV11-2 to TRBJ2-7, with D maybe TRBD1 (5 bases). CDR3 length: 14 amino acids. Trimming took 0 bases from V and 5 from J, leaving 11 bases between them. Germline CDR1 is SGHAT and CDR2 is FQNNGV.

V and J are TRBV18 and TRBJ2-5, with 9 bases identical to TRBD1. This CDR3 spans 15 amino acids. The V and J ends lost 5 bases and 3 bases, in that order; junction bases with no gene match: 7. In germline, CDR1 is KGHSH, CDR2 LQKENI. The CDR3 DNA sequence: TGTGCCAGCTCATCCGGACAGGGGAGAAAAGAGACCCAGTACTTC. Translation: CASSSGQGRKETQYF. Drawing the rest from reference TRBV18 and TRBJ2-5, the complete variable domain is NAGVMQNPRHLVRRRGQEARLRCSPMKGHSHVYWYRQLPEEGLKFMVYLQKENIIDESGMPKERFSAEFPKEGPSILRIQQVVRGDSAAYFCASSSGQGRKETQYFGPGTRLLVL.

The rearrangement joins TRBV7-3 to TRBJ2-7, with 8 bases aligning to TRBD2. CDR1 is SGHTA, CDR2 FQGTGA, per germline. CDR3 length: 15 residues. V shed 5 bases and J 3 bases; nucleotides not matched to a gene: 9. CDR3 sequence: CASSQAGTSGYEQYF. The CDR3, as DNA: TGTGCCAGCAGCCAAGCTGGCACTAGCGGCTACGAGCAGTACTTC. Complete variable domain (other parts from reference TRBV7-3 and TRBJ2-7): GAGVSQTPSNKVTEKGKYVELRCDPISGHTALYWYRQSLGQGPEFLIYFQGTGAADDSGLPNDRFFAVRPEGSVSTLKIQRTERGDSAVYLCASSQAGTSGYEQYFGPGTRLTVT.

This clone was counted a few times. The chain joins TRBV9 to TRBJ2-3, with 8 bases identical to TRBD1. Unmatched junction bases numbered 9, after V lost 0 bases and J lost 0 bases. The CDR3 loop spans 18 amino acids. Germline V gene sequence: CDR1 SGDLS, CDR2 YYNGEE. The CDR3 loop reads CASSVAQGADASTDTQYF. CDR3 sequence (DNA): TGTGCCAGCAGCGTAGCTCAGGGGGCGGACGCTAGCACAGATACGCAGTATTTT. Drawing the rest from reference TRBV9 and TRBJ2-3, the complete variable domain is DSGVTQTPKHLITATGQRVTLRCSPRSGDLSVYWYQQSLDQGLQFLIQYYNGEERAKGNILERFSAQQFPDLHSELNLSSLELGDSALYFCASSVAQGADASTDTQYFGPGTRLTVL.

CDR3 loop: CASSLAPRGGTDTQYF. The CDR3 DNA reads as TGTGCCAGCAGCTTAGCTCCCCGCGGGGGAACAGATACGCAGTATTTT. The chain carries TRBV7-9 and TRBJ2-3; 7 nucleotides match TRBD2. The length of the CDR3 is 16 residues. Germline V gene lookup returns CDR1 SEHNR and CDR2 FQNEAQ (reference sequence). The junction had 6 bases not matched to a gene; V was cut back by 0 bases and J by 3 bases. Filled out from reference TRBV7-9 and TRBJ2-3, the complete variable domain reads DTGVSQNPRHKITKRGQNVTFRCDPISEHNRLYWYRQTLGQGPEFLTYFQNEAQLEKSRLLSDRFSAERPKGSFSTLEIQRTEQGDSAMYLCASSLAPRGGTDTQYFGPGTRLTVL.

The gene calls are TRBV18 and TRBJ2-7, with 12 positions matching TRBD2. Trimming cost V 1 base and J 3 bases; bases outside gene matches: 4. CDR1 KGHSH and CDR2 LQKENI come from the germline V gene. The CDR3 has 16 amino acids. DNA of the CDR3: TGTGCCAGCTCACCACAGACTAGCGGGAGAATCTACGAGCAGTACTTC. It specifies CASSPQTSGRIYEQYF. Full variable domain (outside the CDR3, taken from reference TRBV18 and TRBJ2-7): NAGVMQNPRHLVRRRGQEARLRCSPMKGHSHVYWYRQLPEEGLKFMVYLQKENIIDESGMPKERFSAEFPKEGPSILRIQQVVRGDSAAYFCASSPQTSGRIYEQYFGPGTRLTVT.

CDR3 protein: CASSRGLAIDTQYF. CDR3 sequence (DNA): TGTGCCAGCAGCCGCGGACTAGCTATAGATACGCAGTATTTT. The rearrangement links TRBV6-5 to TRBJ2-3; 8 bases are shared with TRBD2. Losses at the gene ends were 6 bases for V and 5 bases for J; bases not matched to a gene: 7. There are 14 residues in the CDR3. Germline loops: CDR1 MNHEY, CDR2 SVGAGI.

This CDR3 is CASSQDTQGYLGEQYF. The CDR3 DNA reads as TGTGCCAGCAGCCAAGATACGCAGGGATATTTGGGAGAGCAGTACTTC. This sequence joins TRBV4-2 and TRBJ2-7, with a possible D match to TRBD1 (5 bases). V lost 0 bases and J 7 bases, leaving 19 bases between the germline ends. The germline V gene has CDR1 LGHNA and CDR2 YNFKEQ. This CDR3 region has 16 residues.

The chain recombines TRBV6-6 with TRBJ1-5; TRBD1 agrees at 10 bases. The CDR3 spans 16 residues. V was pared by 2 bases and J by 6 bases, with 7 bases of the junction left unmatched. CDR1 is MNHNY and CDR2 is SVGAGI in the germline V gene (reference sequence). Here the CDR3 reads CASSYPGTGERQPQHF. In DNA, the CDR3 is TGTGCCAGCAGTTACCCCGGGACAGGGGAACGTCAGCCCCAGCATTTT.

The chain combines TRBV7-3 with TRBJ1-1; perhaps TRBD1 as D (6 bases). Trimming took off 1 base at V and 1 base at J, with 10 bases between the two ends. The V gene's germline CDR1 is SGHTA and CDR2 FQGTGA. The CDR3 sequence is 15 residues long. CDR3 sequence: CASSLRPDRNTEAFF. Here the CDR3 DNA reads TGTGCCAGCAGCTTAAGGCCGGACAGGAACACTGAAGCTTTCTTT.

The rearrangement joins TRBV11-2 to TRBJ1-4; 10 bases are shared with TRBD1. CDR1 is SGHAT and CDR2 is FQNNGV in the germline V gene. Unmatched junction bases numbered 8, after V lost 5 bases and J lost 8 bases. This CDR3 region has 15 residues. The CDR3 nucleotides are TGTGCCAGCAGCCCAGTGACAGGGGGCGACGAAAAACTGTTTTTT. Protein product: CASSPVTGGDEKLFF. The whole variable domain, filled in from reference TRBV11-2 and TRBJ1-4, reads EAGVAQSPRYKIIEKRQSVAFWCNPISGHATLYWYQQILGQGPKLLIQFQNNGVVDDSQLPKDRFSAERLKGVDSTLKIQPAKLEDSAVYLCASSPVTGGDEKLFFGSGTQLSVL.

The chain has TRBV4-3 and TRBJ1-2, with D maybe TRBD1 (6 bases). Trimming cost V 3 bases and J 2 bases, with 16 bases left between them. The CDR3 consists of 16 residues. Germline loops: CDR1 LGHNA, CDR2 YSLEER. CDR3 nucleotides: TGCGCCAGCAGCCACCACTATACGCAGGGGAACTATGGCTACACCTTC. As protein: CASSHHYTQGNYGYTF.

The chain is built from TRBV6-6 and TRBJ1-5; D is possibly TRBD1 (5 bases). V was pared by 5 bases and J by 0 bases, with 14 bases between. This CDR3 is 16 amino acids long. Germline V gene sequence: CDR1 MNHNY, CDR2 SVGAGI (reference sequence). The CDR3 region is CASSPSRGNSNQPQHF. The DNA for the CDR3 is TGTGCCAGCAGTCCTTCTAGGGGCAATAGCAATCAGCCCCAGCATTTT.

The chain joins TRBV7-2 to TRBJ2-7, with TRBD1 matching 10 bases. This CDR3 region has 14 residues. CDR1 is SGHTA and CDR2 is FQGNSA in the germline V gene. Trimming cost V 5 bases and J 3 bases; bases outside gene matches: 4. CDR3 residues: CASSQDRGNYEQYF. CDR3 nucleotides: TGTGCCAGCAGCCAGGACAGGGGGAACTACGAGCAGTACTTC. The full variable domain, in which reference TRBV7-2 and TRBJ2-7 provide the parts outside the CDR3, is GAGVSQSPSNKVTEKGKDVELRCDPISGHTALYWYRQSLGQGLEFLIYFQGNSAPDKSGLPSDRFSAERTGGSVSTLTIQRTQQEDSAVYLCASSQDRGNYEQYFGPGTRLTVT.

This chain connects TRBV25-1 to TRBJ2-4; TRBD2 matches at 9 bases. V shed 1 base and J 8 bases; nucleotides not matched to a gene: 3. There are 14 residues in the CDR3. Germline V gives CDR1 MGHDK, CDR2 SYGVNS. The CDR3 DNA is TGTGCCAGCAGTGAATCGGGGACTAGCTACATTCAGTACTTC. Its protein is CASSESGTSYIQYF. The full variable domain, in which reference TRBV25-1 and TRBJ2-4 provide the parts outside the CDR3, is EADIYQTPRYLVIGTGKKITLECSQTMGHDKMYWYQQDPGMELHLIHYSYGVNSTEKGDLSSESTVSRIRTEHFPLTLESARPSHTSQYLCASSESGTSYIQYFGAGTRLSVL.

This chain links TRBV5-1 with TRBJ1-3, with 7 bases lining up with TRBD1. Looked up from germline, CDR1 is SGHRS and CDR2 is YFSETQ. V lost 4 bases and J lost 2; bases outside the gene matches: 9. This CDR3 is 16 amino acids long. CDR3 bases: TGCGCCAGCAGCCAGGGCGACAGGGTGGCTGGAAACACCATATATTTT. It translates to CASSQGDRVAGNTIYF.

This chain connects TRBV7-9 to TRBJ1-1, with 10 bases fitting TRBD1. The CDR3 sequence is 16 residues long. The trim removed 4 bases at V and 4 bases at J, leaving 9 bases unmatched. The germline V gene has CDR1 SEHNR and CDR2 FQNEAQ (reference sequence). CDR3 in amino acids: CASSSEKTGGGTEAFF. CDR3 DNA sequence: TGTGCCAGCAGCTCGGAAAAGACAGGGGGCGGCACTGAAGCTTTCTTT.